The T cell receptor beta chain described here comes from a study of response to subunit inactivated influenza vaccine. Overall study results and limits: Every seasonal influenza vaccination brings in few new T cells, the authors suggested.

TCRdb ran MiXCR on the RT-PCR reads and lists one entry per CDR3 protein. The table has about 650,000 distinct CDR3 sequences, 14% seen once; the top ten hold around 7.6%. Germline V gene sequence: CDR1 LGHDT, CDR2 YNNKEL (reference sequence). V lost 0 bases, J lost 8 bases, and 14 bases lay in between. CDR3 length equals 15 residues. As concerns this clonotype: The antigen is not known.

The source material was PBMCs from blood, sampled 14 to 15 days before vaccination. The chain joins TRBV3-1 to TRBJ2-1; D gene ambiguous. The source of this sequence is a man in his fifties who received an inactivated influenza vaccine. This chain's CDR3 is CASSQDLEGSDEQFF. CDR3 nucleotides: TGTGCCAGCAGCCAAGATCTTGAAGGGTCGGATGAGCAGTTCTTC.